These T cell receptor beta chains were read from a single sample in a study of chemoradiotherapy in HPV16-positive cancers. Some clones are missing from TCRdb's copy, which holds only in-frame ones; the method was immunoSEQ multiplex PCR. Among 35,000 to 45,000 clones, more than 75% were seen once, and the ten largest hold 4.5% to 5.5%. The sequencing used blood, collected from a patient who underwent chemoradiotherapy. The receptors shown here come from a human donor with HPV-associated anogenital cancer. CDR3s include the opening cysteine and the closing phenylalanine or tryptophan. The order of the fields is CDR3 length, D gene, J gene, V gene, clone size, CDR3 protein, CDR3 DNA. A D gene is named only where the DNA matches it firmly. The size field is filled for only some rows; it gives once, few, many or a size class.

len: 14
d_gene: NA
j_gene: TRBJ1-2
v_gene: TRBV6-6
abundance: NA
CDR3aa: CARRVEGYGGGYTF
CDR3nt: TGTGCCAGGCGAGTTGAGGGCTACGGAGGAGGCTACACCTTC

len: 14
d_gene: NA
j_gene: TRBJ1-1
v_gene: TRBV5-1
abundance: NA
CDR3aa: CASSQGIMNTEAFF
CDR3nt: TGCGCCAGCAGTCAGGGGATCATGAACACTGAAGCTTTCTTT

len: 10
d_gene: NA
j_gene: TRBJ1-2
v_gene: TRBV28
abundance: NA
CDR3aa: CASRGGGYTF
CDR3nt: TGTGCCAGCAGGGGGGGAGGCTACACCTTC

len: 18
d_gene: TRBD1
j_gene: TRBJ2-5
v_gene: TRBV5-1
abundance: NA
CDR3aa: CASSLEAPTGFLQETQYF
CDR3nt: TGCGCCAGCAGCTTGGAGGCCCCGACAGGGTTCCTCCAAGAGACCCAGTACTTC

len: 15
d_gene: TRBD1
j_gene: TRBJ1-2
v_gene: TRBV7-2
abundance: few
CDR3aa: CASSPYTDRDYGYTF
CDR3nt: TGTGCCAGCAGCCCCTACACGGACAGGGACTATGGCTACACCTTC

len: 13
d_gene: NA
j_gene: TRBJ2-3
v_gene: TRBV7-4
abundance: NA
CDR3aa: CASSLRPTDTQYF
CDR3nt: TGTGCCAGCAGCCTCAGACCGACAGATACGCAGTATTTT

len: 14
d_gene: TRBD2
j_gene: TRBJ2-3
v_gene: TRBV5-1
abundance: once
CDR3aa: CASSLGLATDTQYF
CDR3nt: TGCGCCAGCAGCTTAGGACTAGCGACGGATACGCAGTATTTT

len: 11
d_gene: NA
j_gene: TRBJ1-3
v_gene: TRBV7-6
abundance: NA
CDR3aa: CASSSGNTIYF
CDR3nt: TGTGCCAGCAGTTCTGGAAACACCATATATTTT

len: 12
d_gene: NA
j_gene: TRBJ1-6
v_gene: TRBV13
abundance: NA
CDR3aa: CASSLDNSPLHF
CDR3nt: TGTGCCAGCAGCTTAGATAATTCACCCCTCCACTTT

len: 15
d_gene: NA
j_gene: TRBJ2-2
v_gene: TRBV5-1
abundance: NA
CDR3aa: CASSYDTQNTGELFF
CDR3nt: TGCGCCAGCTCATATGACACCCAGAACACCGGGGAGCTGTTTTTT

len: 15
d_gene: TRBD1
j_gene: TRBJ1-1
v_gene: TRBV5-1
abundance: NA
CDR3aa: CASKERGREHTEAFF
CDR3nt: TGCGCCAGCAAAGAGAGGGGGCGTGAGCACACTGAAGCTTTCTTT

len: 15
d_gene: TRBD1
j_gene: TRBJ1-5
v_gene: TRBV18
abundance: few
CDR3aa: CASSPGRGQNQPQHF
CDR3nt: TGTGCCAGCTCACCAGGCAGGGGGCAGAATCAGCCCCAGCATTTT

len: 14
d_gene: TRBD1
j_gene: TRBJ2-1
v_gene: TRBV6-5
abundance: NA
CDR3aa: CASSYGTGIYEQFF
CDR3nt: TGTGCCAGCAGTTACGGGACAGGGATATATGAGCAGTTCTTC

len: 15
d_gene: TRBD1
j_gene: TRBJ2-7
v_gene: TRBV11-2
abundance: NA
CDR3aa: CASSLGTGGTYEQYF
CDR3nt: TGTGCCAGCAGCTTAGGGACAGGGGGCACCTACGAGCAGTACTTC

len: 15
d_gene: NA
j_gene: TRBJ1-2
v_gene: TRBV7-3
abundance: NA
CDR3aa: CASSFMVREAGGYTF
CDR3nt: TGTGCCAGCAGCTTCATGGTCAGGGAAGCGGGTGGCTACACCTTC

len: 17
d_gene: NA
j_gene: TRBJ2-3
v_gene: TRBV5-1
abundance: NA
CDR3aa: CASSQGLLNPSTDTQYF
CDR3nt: TGCGCCAGCAGCCAGGGCCTTCTCAACCCTAGCACAGATACGCAGTATTTT

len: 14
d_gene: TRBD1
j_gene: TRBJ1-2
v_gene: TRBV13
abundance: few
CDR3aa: CASSAEGQGGGYTF
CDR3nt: TGTGCCAGCAGCGCCGAGGGACAGGGTGGAGGCTACACCTTC

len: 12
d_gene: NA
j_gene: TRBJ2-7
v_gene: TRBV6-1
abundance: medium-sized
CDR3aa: CASREGVGEQYF
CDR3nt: TGTGCCAGCAGGGAGGGGGTTGGCGAGCAGTACTTC

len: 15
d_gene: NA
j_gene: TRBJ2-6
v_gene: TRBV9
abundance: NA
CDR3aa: CASSVTGAGANVLTF
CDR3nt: TGTGCCAGCAGCGTAACGGGGGCTGGGGCCAACGTCCTGACTTTC

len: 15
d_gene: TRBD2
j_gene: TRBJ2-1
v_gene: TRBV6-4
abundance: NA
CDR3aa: CASSGGTTGYNEQFF
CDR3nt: TGTGCCAGCAGTGGTGGGACTACAGGATACAATGAGCAGTTCTTC

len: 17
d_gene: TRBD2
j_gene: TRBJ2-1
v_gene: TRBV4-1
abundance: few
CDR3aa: CASSQQVRTSGYNEQFF
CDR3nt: TGCGCCAGCAGCCAGCAGGTGAGGACTAGCGGCTACAATGAGCAGTTCTTC

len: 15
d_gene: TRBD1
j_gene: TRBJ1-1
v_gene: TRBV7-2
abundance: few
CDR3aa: CASSQQGGMNTEAFF
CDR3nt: TGTGCCAGCAGCCAACAGGGGGGTATGAACACTGAAGCTTTCTTT

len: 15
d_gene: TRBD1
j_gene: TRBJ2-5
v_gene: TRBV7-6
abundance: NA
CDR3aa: CASSYRDRPWETQYF
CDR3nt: TGTGCCAGCAGCTACCGGGACAGGCCTTGGGAGACCCAGTACTTC

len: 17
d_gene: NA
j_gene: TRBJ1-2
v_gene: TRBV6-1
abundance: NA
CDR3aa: CASSEGTGWVGAYGYTF
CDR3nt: TGTGCCAGCAGTGAAGGAACAGGATGGGTCGGAGCCTATGGCTACACCTTC

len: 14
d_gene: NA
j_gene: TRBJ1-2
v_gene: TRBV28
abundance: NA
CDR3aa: CATNPYEEFYGYTF
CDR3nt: TGTGCCACCAACCCCTACGAGGAATTCTATGGCTACACCTTC

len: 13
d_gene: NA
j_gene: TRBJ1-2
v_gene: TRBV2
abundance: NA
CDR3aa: CASSLTGNYGYTF
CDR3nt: TGTGCCAGCAGTTTAACAGGGAACTATGGCTACACCTTC

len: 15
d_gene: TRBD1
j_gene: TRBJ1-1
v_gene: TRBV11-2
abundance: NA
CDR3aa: CASSLMTGMDTEAFF
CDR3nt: TGTGCCAGCAGCTTAATGACAGGGATGGACACTGAAGCTTTCTTT

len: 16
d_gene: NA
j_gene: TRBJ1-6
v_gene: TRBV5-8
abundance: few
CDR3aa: CASSLVNQGVHSPLHF
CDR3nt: TGTGCCAGCAGCTTGGTTAATCAGGGAGTCCATTCACCCCTCCACTTT

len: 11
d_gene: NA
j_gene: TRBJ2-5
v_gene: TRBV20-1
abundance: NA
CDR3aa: CSAREVGPQYF
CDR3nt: TGCAGTGCTAGAGAAGTGGGCCCCCAGTACTTC

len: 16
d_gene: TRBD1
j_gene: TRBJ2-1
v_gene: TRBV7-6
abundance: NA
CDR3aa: CASSLDQGAIWNEQFF
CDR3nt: TGTGCCAGCAGCTTAGATCAGGGGGCAATTTGGAATGAGCAGTTCTTC

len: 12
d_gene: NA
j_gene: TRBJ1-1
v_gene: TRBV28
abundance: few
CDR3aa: CASMRLGTEAFF
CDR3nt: TGTGCCAGCATGAGGTTGGGCACTGAAGCTTTCTTT